The 13 T cell receptor beta chains below were found in one sample sequenced in a study of T-cell memory formation after mild COVID-19. Via MiXCR, TCRdb re-called the 5' RACE reads, giving one row per CDR3 protein. The profile covers about 150,000 distinct CDR3 sequences, with around 30% appearing a single time and around 12% taken by the ten largest. Sequences were obtained from PBMCs or a T cell subset sorted from them (not recorded which). These receptors were taken from an adult woman who had mild COVID-19 (a few samples of this study predate the infection). Cell type and time point are not known.

This clonotype was seen a few times. The rearrangement joins TRBV11-2 to TRBJ2-2; 7 bases fit TRBD2. Per the germline V gene, CDR1 is SGHAT and CDR2 is FQNNGV. V was clipped by 1 base and J by 2 bases; unmatched bases: 4. The CDR3 totals 16 residues. The CDR3: CASSLVGGLNTGELFF. CDR3 DNA sequence: TGTGCCAGCAGCTTAGTTGGGGGACTAAACACCGGGGAGCTGTTTTTT.

This clonotype has just a few counts. The chain is built from TRBV12-3 or TRBV12-4 and TRBJ2-5; 7 bases agree with TRBD2. The CDR3 runs 16 residues. V lost 3 bases to trimming and J lost 4 bases; unmatched junction nucleotides: 11. Written as DNA, the CDR3 is TGTGCCAGCAGTTTCCCAGGGAGGGCGGGGAGAGAGACCCAGTACTTC. It translates to CASSFPGRAGRETQYF.

This clonotype was counted only a few times. The chain combines TRBV5-1 with TRBJ2-3; D possibly corresponds to TRBD2 (5 bases). The V and J ends lost 0 bases and 0 bases respectively, with 11 bases between them. CDR1 is SGHRS and CDR2 is YFSETQ in the germline V gene. The CDR3 covers 16 residues. CDR3 DNA sequence: TGCGCCAGCAGCTTGGCCATAGCGACTAGCACAGATACGCAGTATTTT. It encodes CASSLAIATSTDTQYF.

The rearrangement links TRBV25-1 to TRBJ2-7; weak D call: TRBD1 (5 bases). This CDR3 has 13 residues. Germline V gene sequence: CDR1 MGHDK, CDR2 SYGVNS. V lost 7 bases to trimming and J lost 4 bases, with 14 bases between them. CDR3 sequence: CASTAQGWYEQYF. DNA for the CDR3: TGTGCCAGCACCGCGCAGGGATGGTACGAGCAGTACTTC.

This chain connects TRBV20-1 to TRBJ2-7; no clear D gene. Per germline, CDR1 DFQATT and CDR2 SNEGSKA (reference sequence). The CDR3 is 15 residues long. With 1 base removed from V and 3 bases from J, the gap between germline ends came to 16 bases. The DNA of the CDR3 is TGCAGTGCTAGAGCCCAGGAAGGACCTAGCTACGAGCAGTACTTC. Its protein product is CSARAQEGPSYEQYF.

This chain uses TRBV21-1 with TRBJ1-5. TRBV21-1 is a pseudogene locus. The CDR3 is 9 residues long. The CDR3 spells CASNQPQHF. The CDR3 DNA sequence: TGTGCCAGCAATCAGCCCCAGCATTTT.

CDR3 amino acids: CASSLSNGGPYEQYF. CDR3 nucleotide sequence: TGTGCCAGCAGTTTATCTAACGGGGGGCCCTACGAGCAGTACTTC. The rearrangement joins TRBV27 to TRBJ2-7, with a weak D call TRBD2 (7 bases). Trimming stripped 0 bases from V and 2 bases from J, with 11 bases between. Germline V CDR1 and CDR2: MNHEY, SMNVEV (reference sequence). CDR3 length: 15 residues.

This clonotype was picked up a small number of times. This chain joins TRBV12-3 or TRBV12-4 and TRBJ1-3; 7 positions agree with TRBD1. J was trimmed by 0 bases and V by 6 bases; bases with no gene match: 14. There are 18 residues in the CDR3. The CDR3 sequence: CASSVGGLPYYSGNTIYF. In DNA, the CDR3 is TGTGCCAGCAGCGTAGGGGGCCTTCCATACTACTCTGGAAACACCATATATTTT.

The chain is built from TRBV19 and TRBJ2-7, with D tentatively TRBD1 (6 bases). The CDR3 runs 12 residues. V lost 10 bases, J lost 5 bases, and 15 bases lay in between. Germline CDR1 is LNHDA and CDR2 is SQIVND (reference sequence). The CDR3 reads CATRDTVHEQYF. The CDR3 DNA is TGTGCCACTAGGGACACAGTCCACGAGCAGTACTTC.

The chain joins TRBV5-5 to TRBJ2-3, with D perhaps TRBD1 (6 bases). Per the germline V gene, CDR1 is SGHKS and CDR2 is YYEKEE (reference sequence). CDR3 size: 13 residues. V shed 10 bases and J shed 2 bases, with 14 bases lying between them. The chain's CDR3 is CACTGLPTDTQYF. The CDR3 coding sequence is TGTGCCTGTACAGGGTTACCCACAGATACGCAGTATTTT.

The chain carries TRBV10-3 and TRBJ1-2; 7 bases line up with TRBD1. The CDR3 covers 13 residues. Germline CDR1 is ENHRY and CDR2 is SYGVKD. V trimming: 6 bases; J trimming: 6 bases; junction bases outside the gene matches: 7. The chain's CDR3 is CAISGLTGHGYTF. CDR3 nucleotides: TGTGCCATCAGCGGCCTGACAGGGCATGGCTACACCTTC.

This chain links TRBV6-5 with TRBJ2-7; the D is unclear. This CDR3 comprises 11 residues. The V and J ends lost 2 bases and 7 bases respectively, with 6 bases between them. Germline V gene lookup returns CDR1 MNHEY and CDR2 SVGAGI. CDR3 in DNA: TGTGCCAGCAGTTACAAGTGGGAGCAGTACTTC. It yields the protein CASSYKWEQYF.

The gene calls are TRBV6-5 and TRBJ2-7, with 7 bases that match TRBD1. This CDR3 contains 15 residues. Germline lookup yields CDR1 MNHEY and CDR2 SVGAGI. Unmatched junction bases numbered 4, after V lost 2 bases and J lost 0 bases. CDR3 in amino acids: CASSYGTESSYEQYF. The CDR3 DNA reads TGTGCCAGCAGTTACGGGACAGAGAGCTCCTACGAGCAGTACTTC.